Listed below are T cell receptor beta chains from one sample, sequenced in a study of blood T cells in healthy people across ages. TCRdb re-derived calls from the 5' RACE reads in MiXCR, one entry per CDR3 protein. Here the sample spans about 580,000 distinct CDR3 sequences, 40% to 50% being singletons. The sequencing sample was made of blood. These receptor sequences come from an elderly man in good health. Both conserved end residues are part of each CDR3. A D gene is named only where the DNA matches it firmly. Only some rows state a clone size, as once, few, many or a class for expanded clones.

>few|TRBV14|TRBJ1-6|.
CASSQDMRSPLHF
TGTGCCAGCAGCCAAGATATGCGTTCACCCCTCCACTTT
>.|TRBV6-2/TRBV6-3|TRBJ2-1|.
CASSYPGRQGRNEQFF
TGTGCCAGCAGTTACCCTGGCCGCCAGGGGCGAAATGAGCAGTTCTTC
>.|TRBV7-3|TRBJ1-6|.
CASRPNRQRNSPLHF
TGTGCCAGCAGACCTAACAGGCAACGTAATTCACCCCTCCACTTT
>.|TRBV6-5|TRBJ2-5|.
CASSTGNQETQYF
TGTGCCAGCTCTACGGGGAATCAAGAGACCCAGTACTTC
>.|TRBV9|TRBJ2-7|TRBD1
CASSAGGQYNEQYF
TGTGCCAGCAGCGCAGGGGGCCAATACAATGAGCAGTACTTC
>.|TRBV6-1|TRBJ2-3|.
CASRTRGLGDTQYF
TGTGCCAGCAGAACCCGAGGGTTGGGGGATACGCAGTATTTT
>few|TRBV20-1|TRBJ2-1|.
CSSIPGNEQFF
TGCAGCTCTATCCCTGGCAATGAGCAGTTCTTC
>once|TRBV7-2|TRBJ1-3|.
CASSLDLSGNTIYF
TGTGCCAGCAGCTTAGATCTCTCCGGAAACACCATATATTTT
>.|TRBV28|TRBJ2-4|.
CASRQTRPGARNIQYF
TGTGCCAGCAGACAAACCCGACCCGGGGCCCGAAACATTCAGTACTTC
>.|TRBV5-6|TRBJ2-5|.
CASSLVAGANQETQYF
TGTGCCAGCAGCTTGGTTGCAGGGGCTAACCAAGAGACCCAGTACTTC
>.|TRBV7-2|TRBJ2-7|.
CASSPGWSSYEQYF
TGTGCCAGCAGCCCCGGGTGGAGCTCCTACGAGCAGTACTTC
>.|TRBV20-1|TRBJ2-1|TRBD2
CSAREIGWSGRAWQFF
TGCAGTGCTAGAGAAATAGGTTGGAGCGGGAGGGCCTGGCAGTTCTTC
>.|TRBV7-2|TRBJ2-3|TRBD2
CASSLGLAGGLLDTQYF
TGTGCCAGCAGCTTAGGCCTAGCGGGAGGCTTATTAGATACGCAGTATTTT
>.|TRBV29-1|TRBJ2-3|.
CRLQGGTGTQYF
TGCAGGTTGCAGGGTGGCACAGGTACGCAGTATTTT
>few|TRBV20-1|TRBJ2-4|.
CSASLGSAKNIQYF
TGCAGTGCTAGCTTGGGGTCAGCCAAAAACATTCAGTACTTC
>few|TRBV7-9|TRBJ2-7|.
CASSFALGGGSSYEQYF
TGTGCCAGCAGCTTCGCCCTTGGGGGCGGGAGCTCCTACGAGCAGTACTTC
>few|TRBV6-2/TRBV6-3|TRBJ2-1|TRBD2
CASSTTSGGYNEQFF
TGTGCCAGCAGCACGACTAGCGGGGGCTACAATGAGCAGTTCTTC
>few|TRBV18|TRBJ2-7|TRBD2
CASSPFVGGSYEQYF
TGTGCCAGCTCACCGTTCGTGGGCGGGAGCTACGAGCAGTACTTC
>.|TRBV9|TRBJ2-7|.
CTSSPHSSYEQYF
TGTACCAGCAGCCCCCATAGCTCCTACGAGCAGTACTTC
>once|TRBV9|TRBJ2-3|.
CASSVGSDGRPGTQYF
TGTGCCAGCAGCGTAGGGTCGGACGGCAGGCCAGGTACGCAGTATTTT
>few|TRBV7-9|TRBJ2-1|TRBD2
CASSPARGGVNEQFF
TGTGCCAGCAGCCCCGCGCGGGGGGGCGTCAATGAGCAGTTCTTC
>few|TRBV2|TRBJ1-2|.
CASSESSRADGYTF
TGTGCCAGCAGTGAAAGTTCCAGGGCCGATGGCTACACCTTC
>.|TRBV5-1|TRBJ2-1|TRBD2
CASSRTGGVNEQFF
TGCGCCAGCAGCCGGACGGGGGGGGTCAATGAGCAGTTCTTC
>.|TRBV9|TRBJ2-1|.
CASSVGVKAAEQFF
TGTGCCAGCAGCGTAGGGGTGAAAGCGGCTGAGCAGTTCTTC
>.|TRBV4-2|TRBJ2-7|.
CASSQDNGRGVEDYEQYF
TGTGCCAGCAGCCAAGATAATGGGAGAGGAGTGGAGGACTACGAGCAGTACTTC
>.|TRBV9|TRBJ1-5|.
CASSVFREKNLASGSQPQHF
TGTGCCAGCAGCGTATTTAGGGAGAAGAATTTAGCGTCGGGCAGTCAGCCCCAGCATTTT
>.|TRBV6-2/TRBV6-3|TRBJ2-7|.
CASSYSTRGSYEQYF
TGTGCCAGCAGTTACTCGACCAGGGGATCCTACGAGCAGTACTTC
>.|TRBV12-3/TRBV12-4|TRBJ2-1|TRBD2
CASRHPLAGNEQFF
TGTGCCAGCAGACATCCTCTAGCGGGCAATGAGCAGTTCTTC
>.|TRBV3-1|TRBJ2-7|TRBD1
CASSHIDRADYEQYF
TGTGCCAGCAGCCATATTGACAGGGCCGACTACGAGCAGTACTTC
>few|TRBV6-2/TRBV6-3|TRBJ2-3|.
CASRNVDTQYF
TGTGCCAGTAGAAATGTAGATACGCAGTATTTT
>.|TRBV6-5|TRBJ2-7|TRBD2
CASSYEGAGVSEQYF
TGTGCCAGCAGTTACGAGGGAGCGGGAGTCTCCGAGCAGTACTTC
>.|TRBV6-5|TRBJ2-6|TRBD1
CAGSLDRPSGADVLTF
TGTGCCGGCAGTTTGGACAGGCCCTCTGGGGCCGACGTCCTGACTTTC
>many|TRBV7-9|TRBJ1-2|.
CASSLALGQGPLNNYGYTF
TGTGCCAGCAGCTTAGCGCTCGGGCAGGGGCCCCTTAATAACTATGGCTACACCTTC
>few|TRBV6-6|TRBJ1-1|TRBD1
CASSDPGTVNTEAFF
TGTGCCAGCAGTGATCCCGGGACAGTCAACACTGAAGCTTTCTTT
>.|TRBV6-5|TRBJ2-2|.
CASRGQGGGPTHAGELFF
TGTGCCAGCAGAGGACAGGGAGGGGGCCCAACGCACGCCGGGGAGCTGTTTTTT
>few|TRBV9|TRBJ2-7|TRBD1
CASSTGQGTPYEQYF
TGTGCCAGCAGTACAGGACAGGGGACCCCCTACGAGCAGTACTTC
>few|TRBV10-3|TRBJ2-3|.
CAISESRAGAPSSSTDTQYF
TGTGCCATCAGTGAGTCGAGGGCAGGGGCCCCGAGTTCTAGCACAGATACGCAGTATTTT
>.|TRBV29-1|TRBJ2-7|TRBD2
CSVWGGRTYEQYF
TGCAGCGTCTGGGGGGGACGGACCTACGAGCAGTACTTC
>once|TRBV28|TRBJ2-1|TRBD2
CASSRPSGSWNEQFF
TGTGCCAGCAGTCGACCAAGCGGGAGTTGGAATGAGCAGTTCTTC
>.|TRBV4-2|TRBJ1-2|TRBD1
CASSQIDRDGYTF
TGTGCCAGCAGCCAAATAGACAGGGATGGCTACACCTTC
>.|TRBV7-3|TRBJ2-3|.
CASSFQASTDTQYF
TGTGCCAGCAGCTTCCAAGCGAGCACAGATACGCAGTATTTT
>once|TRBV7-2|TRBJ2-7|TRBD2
CASRIRAGGSYEQYF
TGTGCCAGCAGAATTAGGGCGGGAGGATCCTACGAGCAGTACTTC
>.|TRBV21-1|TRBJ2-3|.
CASSTTGTSEMTSTDTQYF
TGTGCCAGCAGCACCACCGGGACTAGCGAAATGACTAGCACAGATACGCAGTATTTT
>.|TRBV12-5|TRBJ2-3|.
CASGLASTRNTDTQYF
TGTGCTAGTGGTTTGGCCTCCACCCGTAACACAGATACGCAGTATTTT
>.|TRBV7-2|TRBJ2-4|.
CASSLAPLSSGGHIQYF
TGTGCCAGCAGCTTAGCGCCCCTGTCCTCTGGGGGGCACATTCAGTACTTC
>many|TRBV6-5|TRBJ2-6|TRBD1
CASSYPLGQFHPSGANVLTF
TGTGCCAGCAGTTACCCATTGGGACAGTTCCACCCCTCTGGGGCCAACGTCCTGACTTTC
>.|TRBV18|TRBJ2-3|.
CAGSPGRRYTDTQYF
TGTGCCGGCTCACCAGGCAGGCGCTACACAGATACGCAGTATTTT
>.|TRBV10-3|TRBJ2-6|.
CAAQPDSGANVLTF
TGTGCTGCCCAACCAGACTCTGGGGCCAACGTCCTGACTTTC
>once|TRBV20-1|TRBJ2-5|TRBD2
CSARDRTSGIRGQETQYF
TGCAGTGCTAGAGATCGGACTAGCGGGATCCGAGGGCAAGAGACCCAGTACTTC
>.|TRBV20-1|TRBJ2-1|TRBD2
CSGFRRELNNEQFF
TGCAGTGGGTTCCGGCGGGAGCTCAACAATGAGCAGTTCTTC
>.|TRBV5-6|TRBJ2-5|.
CASRRGELETQYF
TGTGCCAGCAGAAGGGGAGAGTTGGAGACCCAGTACTTC
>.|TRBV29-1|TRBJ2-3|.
CSVLSTDTQYF
TGCAGCGTTCTCAGCACAGATACGCAGTATTTT
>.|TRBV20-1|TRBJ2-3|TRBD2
CSAREGLAGNQPRGTQYF
TGCAGTGCTAGAGAAGGACTAGCGGGGAATCAACCTCGAGGTACGCAGTATTTT
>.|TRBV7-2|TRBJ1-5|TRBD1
CASSLGTDNQPQHF
TGTGCCAGCAGCCTCGGGACAGACAATCAGCCCCAGCATTTT